The next 19 T cell receptor beta chains were all read from a single sample in a study of memory B cells and T cells in multiple sclerosis. The antigens of these receptors remain unknown. Libraries were prepared by immunoSEQ multiplex PCR; TCRdb keeps only in-frame clonotypes and omits some of them. The sample has fewer than 40,000 clones; roughly 88% are singletons. Separate sequencing covered autoproliferating (CFSE-dim) and non-proliferating (CFSE-high) T cells from stimulus-free culture. Cultures began with about 4.6x10^7 CFSE-labeled PBMCs, unstimulated for more than 6 days, with replicate wells pooled. The source material was PBMCs from blood kept in culture. These receptors all stem from a human donor with multiple sclerosis.

This chain links TRBV30 with TRBJ1-5, with a possible D match to TRBD1 (5 bases). The length of the CDR3 is 14 residues. From germline, CDR1 is GTSNPN and CDR2 SVGIG (reference sequence). V was shortened by 0 bases and J by 4 bases, with 10 bases between the two germline ends. This CDR3 reads CAWSVGTHNQPQHF. The CDR3 nucleotides read TGTGCCTGGAGTGTAGGGACTCATAATCAGCCCCAGCATTTT.

This chain connects TRBV19 to TRBJ1-2, with TRBD1 matching over 9 bases. The V and J ends lost 4 bases and 2 bases, in that order; junction bases with no gene match: 5. Germline-derived CDR1 and CDR2 are LNHDA and SQIVND (reference sequence). The CDR3 covers 15 residues. The CDR3 reads CASSTGTGRNYGYTF. In DNA form, the CDR3 reads TGTGCCAGTAGTACTGGGACAGGGCGAAACTATGGCTACACCTTC.

This clone appeared a single time. The J gene is TRBJ1-1, the V gene TRBV18, with D possibly TRBD1 on 6 matching bases. Germline loops: CDR1 KGHSH, CDR2 LQKENI. The CDR3 spans 12 residues. The V and J ends lost 1 base and 6 bases respectively, with 6 bases between them. CDR3 protein: CASSPRQAEAFF. DNA of the CDR3: TGTGCCAGCTCACCACGACAGGCTGAAGCTTTCTTT.

This clone was seen more than once but under ten times. V is TRBV5-6 and J is TRBJ2-6; D perhaps matches TRBD2 (6 bases). The V and J ends lost 3 bases and 0 bases respectively, with 19 bases between them. The CDR3 spans 19 residues. Per the germline V gene, CDR1 is SGHDT and CDR2 is YYEEEE. CDR3 coding DNA: TGTGCCAGCAGCTCGGACCGGGACTTTCTTCTCTCTGGGGCCAACGTCCTGACTTTC. Protein product: CASSSDRDFLLSGANVLTF.

The chain is built from TRBV2 and TRBJ2-1; D unresolved. Germline V CDR1 and CDR2: SNHLY, FYNNEI. This CDR3 is 12 amino acids long. V was clipped by 4 bases and J by 9 bases, with 10 bases between them. The CDR3 bases are TGTGCCAGCAGTGTCGGGCTAATTGAGCAGTTCTTC. Translation gives CASSVGLIEQFF.

This chain joins TRBV19 and TRBJ1-5, with no clear D. The germline V gene encodes CDR1 LNHDA and CDR2 SQIVND (reference sequence). Trimming cost V 2 bases and J 5 bases, with 4 bases left between them. CDR3 length: 12 amino acids. The CDR3 sequence: CASSISDQPQHF. CDR3 nucleotide sequence: TGTGCCAGTAGTATATCCGATCAGCCCCAGCATTTT.

The CDR3 nucleotides are TGTGCCAGCACACGATTGGACAGGGAAGGATATGGGGCCAACGTCCTGACTTTC. As protein: CASTRLDREGYGANVLTF. The rearrangement uses TRBV9 and TRBJ2-6, with 8 bases fitting TRBD1. CDR3 size: 18 residues. J gave up 3 bases and V 6 bases, and 14 bases lay outside the gene matches. Looked up from germline, CDR1 is SGDLS and CDR2 is YYNGEE.

This sequence joins TRBV5-1 and TRBJ2-7; 8 bases map to TRBD2. V gave up 0 bases and J gave up 2 bases; unmatched junction bases: 7. The V gene's germline CDR1 is SGHRS and CDR2 YFSETQ. The CDR3 is made up of 16 amino acids. CDR3 residues: CASSLDGGGIPYEQYF. CDR3 in DNA: TGCGCCAGCAGCTTGGATGGCGGGGGGATCCCCTACGAGCAGTACTTC.

This sequence joins TRBV19 and TRBJ2-2; 10 bases fit TRBD2. J gave up 7 bases and V 8 bases, and 19 bases lay outside the gene matches. CDR1 LNHDA and CDR2 SQIVND come from the germline V gene (reference sequence). This CDR3 comprises 18 residues. The CDR3 protein is CASHGLAGERVAGGELFF. The CDR3, as DNA: TGTGCCAGTCACGGCCTAGCGGGAGAAAGGGTTGCCGGCGGGGAGCTGTTTTTT.

The chain links TRBV6-5 to TRBJ2-7; D is possibly TRBD2 (5 bases). Trimming removed 0 bases at V and 5 bases at J, with 14 bases between. The CDR3 contains 15 residues. Germline-derived CDR1 and CDR2 are MNHEY and SVGAGI. The CDR3 loop reads CASSYSNVLANEQYF. As DNA, the CDR3 is TGTGCCAGCAGTTACTCGAACGTGCTAGCCAACGAGCAGTACTTC.

V usage is TRBV5-1 and J usage is TRBJ1-2; TRBD1 matches at 7 bases. This CDR3 comprises 13 residues. Germline V CDR1 and CDR2: SGHRS, YFSETQ. V lost 4 bases and J lost 7; bases outside the gene matches: 7. The CDR3 protein is CASSGAGGGGYTF. The CDR3 DNA follows: TGCGCCAGCAGCGGGGCAGGGGGAGGTGGCTACACCTTC.

The chain recombines TRBV2 with TRBJ1-1; 7 bases agree with TRBD1. After removal of 6 bases from V and 4 bases from J, the junction contained 5 bases not matched to a gene. The CDR3 is 13 amino acids. Germline-derived CDR1 and CDR2 are SNHLY and FYNNEI. CDR3 in amino acids: CASRDRVGTEAFF. CDR3 DNA: TGTGCCAGCAGAGACAGGGTTGGCACTGAAGCTTTCTTT.

V gene TRBV11-2 combines with J gene TRBJ2-5, with 10 bases lining up with TRBD1. This CDR3 contains 15 residues. The V segment lost 5 bases and the J segment 5 bases; nucleotides outside the gene matches: 8. Germline V gene lookup returns CDR1 SGHAT and CDR2 FQNNGV. This CDR3 is CASSLGTGVGETQYF. In DNA, the CDR3 is TGTGCCAGCAGCCTCGGGACAGGGGTGGGGGAGACCCAGTACTTC.

DNA for the CDR3: TGTGCCAGCAGCGTCGGTGGGGGGCCCAGAGATACGCAGTATTTT. This translates into CASSVGGGPRDTQYF. The V and J genes are TRBV6-5 and TRBJ2-3, with D perhaps given as TRBD1 or TRBD2 (6 bases each). From germline, CDR1 is MNHEY and CDR2 SVGAGI. This CDR3 spans 15 amino acids. V was trimmed by 6 bases and J by 5 bases, leaving 18 bases between them.

The chain employs TRBV27 and TRBJ1-1; TRBD1 is a possible D gene (6 bases). The CDR3 has 15 residues. In germline, CDR1 is MNHEY, CDR2 SMNVEV (reference sequence). V dropped 2 bases and J dropped 1 base, with 11 bases sitting between them. The CDR3 nucleotides read TGTGCCAGCAGTTTAACAGGGCTTTGGAACACTGAAGCTTTCTTT. Its translation: CASSLTGLWNTEAFF.

The chain has TRBV5-8 and TRBJ1-5; D not resolved. This CDR3 has 16 amino acids. Trimming stripped 0 bases from V and 0 bases from J, with 10 bases between. Per germline, CDR1 SGHTS and CDR2 YDEGEE. The DNA of the CDR3 is TGTGCCAGCAGCTTGGCCTTTAGGGCTAGCAATCAGCCCCAGCATTTT. Residues: CASSLAFRASNQPQHF.

V and J are TRBV27 and TRBJ2-7; maybe TRBD1 (5 bases). The CDR3 consists of 14 residues. CDR1 is MNHEY and CDR2 is SMNVEV in the germline V gene (reference sequence). Trimming removed 2 bases at V and 3 bases at J, with 11 bases between. In DNA, the CDR3 is TGTGCCAGCAGTTTAAGGGGCAGGGACTACGAGCAGTACTTC. It codes for CASSLRGRDYEQYF.

This chain joins TRBV6-5 and TRBJ1-1; D remains unclear. V lost 2 bases and J lost 3, with 7 bases in between. There are 13 residues in the CDR3. Germline lookup yields CDR1 MNHEY and CDR2 SVGAGI. The CDR3 is CASSYGSYTEAFF. DNA of the CDR3: TGTGCCAGCAGTTACGGCAGCTACACTGAAGCTTTCTTT.

This clone was counted between two and nine times. The V call is TRBV7-2, the J call TRBJ1-1, with D possibly being TRBD1 (5 bases). V dropped 5 bases and J dropped 4 bases, with 17 bases sitting between them. This CDR3 is 15 amino acids long. Germline-derived CDR1 and CDR2 are SGHTA and FQGNSA. CDR3 nucleotides: TGTGCCAGCAGCCGGGACCGGGGTTTTCGCACTGAAGCTTTCTTT. Translating it yields CASSRDRGFRTEAFF.